This T cell receptor beta chain was captured in a study of low-dose radiotherapy and immunotherapy resistance in tumors. Across the whole study: With cycle 1 day 1 as the start, patients took oral aspirin 300 mg daily for four cycles.

Regarding time point: after trial treatment. As for treatment: LDRT plus nivolumab, ipilimumab, low-dose cyclophosphamide and aspirin (RACIN trial). The presence of advanced solid tumors lacking tumor-infiltrating lymphocytes characterized eligible patients. This clonotype was detected many times. First-strand cDNA used TRAV- and TRBV-specific primers, covering alpha and beta chains. The authors ran 15 to 25 PCR cycles to amplify TCRs with a constant-region primer and V-primer adapter. mRNA isolates were amplified via in vitro transcription. From the reads, TCRdb called clonotypes with MiXCR, one entry per CDR3 protein. The table includes about 35,000 distinct CDR3 sequences, around 21% detected once. The material sequenced was PBMCs, taken after low-dose radiotherapy plus immunotherapy. This sequence originates from a female donor with ovarian cancer.

The CDR3 sequence: CASSMAAGQGTRGGTWNEQYF. The CDR3, as DNA: TGCGCCAGCAGCATGGCCGCAGGACAGGGGACAAGAGGGGGGACCTGGAACGAGCAGTACTTC. V usage is TRBV5-1 and J usage is TRBJ2-7; TRBD1 matches 9 bases. There are 21 residues in the CDR3. Germline V gene sequence: CDR1 SGHRS, CDR2 YFSETQ. The trim removed 4 bases at V and 5 bases at J, leaving 28 bases unmatched.